This is a list of T cell receptor beta chains from one sample in a study of identical twins. TCRdb processed the 5' RACE reads anew with MiXCR; each CDR3 protein has one entry. The sample lists about 530,000 distinct CDR3 sequences; about 15% were seen once. The data also belong to a second study, concerning yellow fever vaccine responses in identical twins.

Sequenced: CD4+ T cells sorted from blood. The source is a woman between 18 and 29 years old in good health. The CDR3 runs from the conserved cysteine through the conserved F or W. A D gene is named only where the DNA matches it firmly. Only some rows state a clone size, as once, few, many or a class for expanded clones.

v_gene: TRBV20-1
abundance: -
j_gene: TRBJ2-7
d_gene: TRBD1
len: 15
CDR3nt: TGCAGTGCTTCCCGGACAGGGAAAGGACCCGACGAGCAGTACTTC
CDR3aa: CSASRTGKGPDEQYF

v_gene: TRBV6-1
abundance: -
j_gene: TRBJ1-5
d_gene: -
len: 15
CDR3nt: TGTGCCAGCAGCCGACCCGACAGCAGCAATCAGCCCCAGCATTTT
CDR3aa: CASSRPDSSNQPQHF

v_gene: TRBV5-1
abundance: once
j_gene: TRBJ2-5
d_gene: -
len: 16
CDR3nt: TGCGCCAGCAGCTTGGCCGGGACGTCGGGGGTTGAGACCCAGTACTTC
CDR3aa: CASSLAGTSGVETQYF

v_gene: TRBV7-8
abundance: few
j_gene: TRBJ2-7
d_gene: TRBD1
len: 16
CDR3nt: TGTGCCAGCAGCCCGAGGAAGGACAGGACTTCTTACGAGCAGTACTTC
CDR3aa: CASSPRKDRTSYEQYF

v_gene: TRBV10-3
abundance: few
j_gene: TRBJ2-3
d_gene: TRBD2
len: 14
CDR3nt: TGTGCCATCAACCCTGGCGGGGGGGCAGATACGCAGTATTTT
CDR3aa: CAINPGGGADTQYF

v_gene: TRBV6-2/TRBV6-3
abundance: -
j_gene: TRBJ1-5
d_gene: -
len: 10
CDR3nt: TGTGCCAGGCCGGGTGGGCCCCAGCATTTT
CDR3aa: CARPGGPQHF

v_gene: TRBV6-5
abundance: few
j_gene: TRBJ1-5
d_gene: -
len: 14
CDR3nt: TGTGCCAGCAGTTACAACCGACAGAATCAGCCCCAGCATTTT
CDR3aa: CASSYNRQNQPQHF

v_gene: TRBV20-1
abundance: -
j_gene: TRBJ2-1
d_gene: TRBD1
len: 14
CDR3nt: TGCAGTGCTAGAGGTGACAGGGGGAAAAATGAGCAGTTCTTC
CDR3aa: CSARGDRGKNEQFF

v_gene: TRBV10-3
abundance: -
j_gene: TRBJ2-3
d_gene: TRBD1
len: 13
CDR3nt: TGTGCCATGAGGGGGCTTGGCACAGATACGCAGTATTTT
CDR3aa: CAMRGLGTDTQYF

v_gene: TRBV2
abundance: -
j_gene: TRBJ2-1
d_gene: TRBD2
len: 18
CDR3nt: TGTGCCAGCAGTGTAAGGGGAGGGCCTTCTCTCCTATACAATGAGCAGTTCTTC
CDR3aa: CASSVRGGPSLLYNEQFF

v_gene: TRBV11-2
abundance: few
j_gene: TRBJ2-2
d_gene: TRBD2
len: 18
CDR3nt: TGTGCCAGCAGCTCTCGAGGGCTAGCGGGGGGCCCAGTACGGGAGCTGTTTTTT
CDR3aa: CASSSRGLAGGPVRELFF

v_gene: TRBV24-1
abundance: few
j_gene: TRBJ2-4
d_gene: -
len: 12
CDR3nt: TGTGCCACCAGTGAAGTTAAAAACATTCAGTACTTC
CDR3aa: CATSEVKNIQYF

v_gene: TRBV5-5
abundance: once
j_gene: TRBJ1-1
d_gene: -
len: 14
CDR3nt: TGTGCCAGCAGCCCTACCGTTGTCCACACTGAAGCTTTCTTT
CDR3aa: CASSPTVVHTEAFF

v_gene: TRBV10-3
abundance: few
j_gene: TRBJ2-3
d_gene: TRBD1
len: 15
CDR3nt: TGTGCCATCAGCGAGGGACAGGGGAAGACAGATACGCAGTATTTT
CDR3aa: CAISEGQGKTDTQYF